Following are 18 T cell receptor beta chains from one sample sequenced in a study of T cells in tuberculosis. TCRdb's table, derived via immunoSEQ multiplex PCR, lists solely in-frame clones and lacks some. The sample yields approximately 30,000 clones, 95% to 97% seen once. Specimen: PBMCs. The source of these receptors is a donor aged 10-29 years with latent tuberculosis or without tuberculosis infection.

This chain links TRBV2 with TRBJ1-5, with 12 nucleotides matching TRBD1. Trimming cost V 6 bases and J 2 bases; bases outside gene matches: 5. CDR1 SNHLY and CDR2 FYNNEI come from the germline V gene. The CDR3 runs to 16 residues. CDR3 in amino acids: CASSAGTGGGNQPQHF. In nucleotides, the CDR3 is TGTGCCAGCAGCGCCGGGACAGGGGGCGGCAATCAGCCCCAGCATTTT. Full variable domain (rest looked up from reference TRBV2 and TRBJ1-5): EPEVTQTPSHQVTQMGQEVILRCVPISNHLYFYWYRQILGQKVEFLVSFYNNEISEKSEIFDDQFSVERPDGSNFTLKIRSTKLEDSAMYFCASSAGTGGGNQPQHFGDGTRLSIL.

The gene calls are TRBV6-1 and TRBJ2-7; D might be TRBD1 (6 bases). The CDR3 totals 16 residues. Germline V gene sequence: CDR1 MNHNS, CDR2 SASEGT. Trimming shortened V by 5 bases and J by 5 bases, and 22 bases separated the two germline ends. CDR3 amino acids: CASSKGGNRGQHEQYF. The CDR3 nucleotides read TGTGCCAGCAGTAAAGGGGGAAATAGGGGACAACACGAGCAGTACTTC.

V usage is TRBV2 and J usage is TRBJ2-2; D is possibly TRBD2 (5 bases). V gave up 8 bases and J gave up 0 bases, with 10 bases separating them. The germline gives CDR1 SNHLY, CDR2 FYNNEI. The CDR3 consists of 14 residues. CDR3 protein: CASVLGANTGELFF. The CDR3 bases are TGTGCCAGCGTTCTCGGGGCGAACACCGGGGAGCTGTTTTTT.

The CDR3: CASSKGLGLAEAFF. The CDR3 coding sequence is TGTGCCAGCAGTAAGGGACTCGGGCTAGCTGAAGCTTTCTTT. The V gene is TRBV2, the J gene TRBJ1-1; D might be TRBD1 (5 bases). V lost 5 bases and J lost 6, with 16 bases in between. The CDR3 contains 14 residues. Germline V gene lookup returns CDR1 SNHLY and CDR2 FYNNEI. Full variable domain (missing parts from reference TRBV2 and TRBJ1-1): EPEVTQTPSHQVTQMGQEVILRCVPISNHLYFYWYRQILGQKVEFLVSFYNNEISEKSEIFDDQFSVERPDGSNFTLKIRSTKLEDSAMYFCASSKGLGLAEAFFGQGTRLTVV.

This chain joins TRBV28 and TRBJ2-7; 8 bases map to TRBD1. CDR1 and CDR2 from the germline V gene are MDHEN and SYDVKM. Trimming took 6 bases from V and 2 from J; bases not matched to a gene: 15. The CDR3 has 17 residues. The CDR3 region is CASSSTRRTGFAYEQYF. The CDR3 coding sequence is TGTGCCAGCAGCTCGACACGTAGGACAGGGTTCGCCTACGAGCAGTACTTC.

The rearrangement links TRBV9 to TRBJ2-7; 8 positions agree with TRBD1. With V trimmed by 0 bases and J by 7 bases, 9 bases remained unmatched. Germline V gene data show CDR1 as SGDLS and CDR2 as YYNGEE. This CDR3 is built from 15 residues. Here the CDR3 DNA reads TGTGCCAGCAGCGTAGATTTGACAGGGGCGGCGGAGCAGTACTTC. It translates to CASSVDLTGAAEQYF.

The chain uses TRBV6-1 and TRBJ2-5; maybe TRBD2 (6 bases). CDR1 and CDR2 from the germline V gene are MNHNS and SASEGT. The V end lost 7 bases, the J end lost 5 bases, and 14 bases lay between the germline ends. The CDR3 totals 13 residues. The CDR3: CASMGGLGETQYF. The CDR3 DNA is TGTGCCAGCATGGGGGGTCTGGGGGAGACCCAGTACTTC.

The rearrangement joins TRBV2 to TRBJ2-2; 14 bases map to TRBD2. With V trimmed by 6 bases and J by 3 bases, 6 bases remained unmatched. The CDR3 covers 17 residues. The germline V gene has CDR1 SNHLY and CDR2 FYNNEI. Here the CDR3 reads CASRPGTSGSHTGELFF. The CDR3 DNA is TGTGCCAGCAGGCCCGGGACTAGCGGGAGTCACACCGGGGAGCTGTTTTTT. Based on the CDR3 plus reference TRBV2 and TRBJ2-2, the full variable domain is EPEVTQTPSHQVTQMGQEVILRCVPISNHLYFYWYRQILGQKVEFLVSFYNNEISEKSEIFDDQFSVERPDGSNFTLKIRSTKLEDSAMYFCASRPGTSGSHTGELFFGEGSRLTVL.

This chain joins TRBV5-1 and TRBJ1-1; 9 bases are a match to TRBD1. Germline CDR1 reads SGHRS; CDR2 reads YFSETQ. The CDR3 totals 15 residues. The V gene end was trimmed by 4 bases and the J gene end by 5 bases; junction bases not matched to a gene: 9. Here the CDR3 reads CASSRTGEGDTEAFF. The CDR3, as DNA: TGCGCCAGCAGCCGGACAGGGGAGGGGGATACTGAAGCTTTCTTT.

V and J are TRBV9 and TRBJ2-1; tentative D call: TRBD2 (6 bases). V shed 0 bases and J shed 3 bases, with 13 bases lying between them. CDR1 and CDR2 (germline): SGDLS, YYNGEE. The CDR3 totals 16 residues. CDR3 sequence reads: CASSVESSDYYNEQFF. CDR3 bases: TGTGCCAGCAGCGTAGAATCCTCGGACTACTACAATGAGCAGTTCTTC.

V is TRBV2 and J is TRBJ2-3; 8 bases are a match to TRBD2. This CDR3 has 16 residues. Germline V lookup: CDR1 SNHLY, CDR2 FYNNEI. With V trimmed by 6 bases and J by 2 bases, 10 bases remained unmatched. The CDR3 DNA sequence: TGTGCCAGCAGCTTCCGGCGGGGGGCGGTCACAGATACGCAGTATTTT. This sequence encodes CASSFRRGAVTDTQYF.

V gene TRBV6-1 combines with J gene TRBJ1-2; 8 bases line up with TRBD1. Trimming removed 6 bases from V and 4 bases from J; junction bases left unmatched: 10. The CDR3 has 15 residues. The germline V gene encodes CDR1 MNHNS and CDR2 SASEGT. The CDR3 here is CASRHRGGAPYGYTF. CDR3 coding DNA: TGTGCCAGCAGGCACAGGGGGGGGGCCCCCTATGGCTACACCTTC.

The V call is TRBV5-8, the J call TRBJ2-7; D call uncertain. Between the trimmed V and J ends, which lost 0 bases and 0 bases, there was a span of 13 bases. This CDR3 is 16 amino acids long. In germline, CDR1 is SGHTS, CDR2 YDEGEE. The CDR3 loop is CASSLDPGFSSYEQYF. In DNA form, the CDR3 reads TGTGCCAGCAGCTTGGATCCCGGGTTCTCCTCCTACGAGCAGTACTTC.

This chain connects TRBV10-3 to TRBJ1-5; the D is unclear. Trimming left V 9 bases short and J 0 bases short, with 15 bases between. Germline CDR1 is ENHRY and CDR2 is SYGVKD. This CDR3 has 15 residues. The CDR3, as DNA: TGTGCCATTCGGGCCGCGGGATATAGCAATCAGCCCCAGCATTTT. Translation gives CAIRAAGYSNQPQHF.

This chain uses TRBV30 with TRBJ2-1; maybe TRBD2 (5 bases). Germline lookup yields CDR1 GTSNPN and CDR2 SVGIG (reference sequence). V lost 0 bases and J lost 1, with 13 bases in between. The CDR3 contains 16 residues. The CDR3 nucleotides are TGTGCCTGGAGTGTAGTACTAGATCAATCCTACAATGAGCAGTTCTTC. Protein sequence: CAWSVVLDQSYNEQFF.

V and J are TRBV30 and TRBJ1-1; D possibly corresponds to TRBD1 (6 bases). There are 12 residues in the CDR3. Germline values: CDR1 GTSNPN, CDR2 SVGIG (reference sequence). With 7 bases removed from V and 5 bases from J, the gap between germline ends came to 14 bases. This CDR3 is CALGTRRTEAFF. The DNA for the CDR3 is TGTGCCTTAGGGACACGACGAACTGAAGCTTTCTTT.

The chain is built from TRBV29-1 and TRBJ2-3; 13 bases align to TRBD2. CDR1 and CDR2 from the germline V gene are SQVTM and ANQGSEA. The CDR3 spans 15 residues. V lost 1 base and J lost 7; bases outside the gene matches: 5. The CDR3 reads CSVEGTSGSRNTQYF. CDR3 sequence (DNA): TGCAGCGTTGAAGGGACTAGCGGGAGTAGAAATACGCAGTATTTT.

The gene calls are TRBV29-1 and TRBJ1-2; weak D call: TRBD1 (5 bases). This CDR3 has 10 residues. Trimming removed 6 bases at V and 6 bases at J, with 8 bases between. Per the germline V gene, CDR1 is SQVTM and CDR2 is ANQGSEA. In DNA form, the CDR3 reads TGCAGCGTCGTCAGGGATGGCTACACCTTC. Translating it yields CSVVRDGYTF.